These 25 T cell receptor beta chains share one sample of origin, sequenced in a study of T cell responses to AZD1222 COVID-19 vaccine. Assay used: immunoSEQ multiplex PCR; TCRdb lists only in-frame clones, some missing. The table shows approximately 150,000 clones, with 85% to 95% occurring only once. Sequencing was performed on peripheral blood, taken on day 0 of AZD1222 vaccination. The receptor source for this set is an adult in good health.

The rearrangement links TRBV6-5 to TRBJ1-4; TRBD1 is a possible D gene (5 bases). With 5 bases removed from V and 4 bases from J, the gap between germline ends came to 11 bases. Germline CDR1 is MNHEY and CDR2 is SVGAGI. The CDR3 is 14 amino acids. CDR3 region: CASSKTEINEKLFF. Written as DNA, the CDR3 is TGTGCCAGCAGTAAGACAGAGATTAATGAAAAACTGTTTTTT.

Here the CDR3 reads CASSQGGYSTDTQYF. Here the CDR3 DNA reads TGTGCCAGCAGCCAAGGGGGGTATAGCACAGATACGCAGTATTTT. The chain carries TRBV7-2 and TRBJ2-3; the D gene could be TRBD1 or TRBD2 (6 bases each). Deletions cut 5 bases from V and 0 bases from J, with 12 bases between. This CDR3 has 15 amino acids. Germline V gives CDR1 SGHTA, CDR2 FQGNSA.

The chain joins TRBV30 to TRBJ1-1; D gene ambiguous. The germline V and J ends were trimmed by 0 bases and 6 bases, with 5 bases remaining between them. From germline, CDR1 is GTSNPN and CDR2 SVGIG (reference sequence). The CDR3 runs 11 residues. CDR3 coding DNA: TGTGCCTGGAGTGTTTTCCCTGAAGCTTTCTTT. It codes for CAWSVFPEAFF.

The table lists this clone with a count of one. The V and J genes are TRBV18 and TRBJ1-5; no clear D. Trimming stripped 3 bases from V and 4 bases from J, with 7 bases between. The CDR3 loop spans 13 amino acids. Germline assignment: CDR1 KGHSH and CDR2 LQKENI. In DNA, the CDR3 is TGTGCCAGCTCACCTGGTTGGAATCAGCCCCAGCATTTT. Translation: CASSPGWNQPQHF.

The V gene is TRBV7-9, the J gene TRBJ2-7; D may correspond to TRBD1 or TRBD2 (5 bases each). V was pared by 1 base and J by 9 bases, with 10 bases between. CDR1 and CDR2 (germline): SEHNR, FQNEAQ (reference sequence). The CDR3 has 12 amino acids. In nucleotides, the CDR3 is TGTGCCAGCAGCTTAGACGGGGCAAGGCAGTACTTC. This sequence encodes CASSLDGARQYF.

The chain couples TRBV9 to TRBJ2-7, with a tentative D call TRBD2 (6 bases). Germline V gene lookup returns CDR1 SGDLS and CDR2 YYNGEE. The CDR3 length is 15 residues. The V gene lost 4 bases and the J gene lost 5 bases, with 19 bases spanning the gap. CDR3 in amino acids: CASSSGDGVFHEQYF. Here the CDR3 DNA reads TGTGCCAGCAGCTCGGGGGACGGCGTTTTCCACGAGCAGTACTTC.

This chain connects TRBV4-3 to TRBJ2-7; TRBD1 matches at 7 bases. The germline V gene has CDR1 LGHNA and CDR2 YSLEER. V lost 3 bases, J lost 6 bases, and 14 bases stayed unmatched. The length of the CDR3 is 16 residues. The CDR3 nucleotides read TGCGCCAGCAGCCATAACTTGGGACAGATAGAACGCGAGCAGTACTTC. Protein sequence: CASSHNLGQIEREQYF.

J is TRBJ2-1 and V is TRBV5-1; the match to TRBD2 covers 9 bases. The CDR3 extends over 16 amino acids. V lost 0 bases and J lost 4; bases outside the gene matches: 5. Germline assignment: CDR1 SGHRS and CDR2 YFSETQ. The CDR3 loop is CASSLGASGEYNEQFF. Written as DNA, the CDR3 is TGCGCCAGCAGCTTGGGGGCTAGCGGGGAATACAATGAGCAGTTCTTC.

The chain has TRBV23-1 and TRBJ1-4; TRBD1 aligns across 8 bases. TRBV23-1 is assigned to the ORF class and has an uncertain function. V lost 3 bases, J lost 2 bases, and 17 bases stayed unmatched. This CDR3 contains 20 residues. CDR3 residues: CASSQPPGTGRKRTNEKLFF. For the CDR3, the DNA is TGCGCCAGCAGTCAGCCTCCTGGGACAGGCAGAAAAAGGACTAATGAAAAACTGTTTTTT.

This chain joins TRBV19 and TRBJ2-3; 11 bases are a match to TRBD2. The J segment lost 4 bases and the V segment lost 1 base, leaving 10 bases of the junction unmatched. From germline, CDR1 is LNHDA and CDR2 SQIVND (reference sequence). The CDR3 has 18 residues. The CDR3 loop reads CASSIASGGLLGADTQYF. The DNA for the CDR3 is TGTGCCAGTAGTATAGCTAGCGGGGGGCTACTCGGGGCAGATACGCAGTATTTT.

The CDR3 region is CAIASAENQPQHF. CDR3 DNA: TGTGCCATCGCTTCGGCGGAGAATCAGCCCCAGCATTTT. This chain joins TRBV10-3 and TRBJ1-5, with D hard to call. The CDR3 runs to 13 residues. V shed 8 bases and J shed 4 bases, with 12 bases lying between them. CDR1 and CDR2 (germline): ENHRY, SYGVKD.

In nucleotides, the CDR3 is TGTGCCAGCAGCTTACCTGGTAGCAATCAGCCCCAGCATTTT. It encodes CASSLPGSNQPQHF. The rearrangement uses TRBV7-9 and TRBJ1-5; D not resolved. CDR3 length: 14 amino acids. V shed 2 bases and J shed 0 bases, with 5 bases lying between them. Germline V gene sequence: CDR1 SEHNR, CDR2 FQNEAQ (reference sequence). The whole variable domain, filled in from reference TRBV7-9 and TRBJ1-5, reads DTGVSQNPRHKITKRGQNVTFRCDPISEHNRLYWYRQTLGQGPEFLTYFQNEAQLEKSRLLSDRFSAERPKGSFSTLEIQRTEQGDSAMYLCASSLPGSNQPQHFGDGTRLSIL.

V is TRBV18 and J is TRBJ2-3; weak D call: TRBD1 (6 bases). This CDR3 has 16 residues. Germline V gene lookup returns CDR1 KGHSH and CDR2 LQKENI. Trimming stripped 2 bases from V and 2 bases from J, with 14 bases between. The CDR3 spells CASSPDRQRYTDTQYF. Written as DNA, the CDR3 is TGTGCCAGCTCACCAGACAGGCAGCGGTACACAGATACGCAGTATTTT.

Here the CDR3 DNA reads TGTGCCAGCAGCTTAAGCAGGCGAAACACTGAAGCTTTCTTT. This translates into CASSLSRRNTEAFF. The chain uses TRBV7-3 and TRBJ1-1; D gene uncertain. Germline CDR1 and CDR2: SGHTA and FQGTGA. Trimming took off 1 base at V and 2 bases at J, with 8 bases between the two ends. The length of the CDR3 is 14 residues.

The chain recombines TRBV7-3 with TRBJ2-1, with 7 bases lining up with TRBD1. Per the germline V gene, CDR1 is SGHTA and CDR2 is FQGTGA. Losses at the gene ends were 2 bases for V and 6 bases for J; bases not matched to a gene: 4. The CDR3 extends over 14 amino acids. The CDR3 DNA follows: TGTGCCAGCAGCTTAGGGACAGTCTCCAATGAGCAGTTCTTC. This translates into CASSLGTVSNEQFF.

In its sample, this clone was seen once. The chain recombines TRBV6-1 with TRBJ1-5; 10 bases are a match to TRBD1. Germline V gene data show CDR1 as MNHNS and CDR2 as SASEGT. J lost 6 bases, V lost 0 bases, and 5 bases had no gene match. The CDR3 spans 16 residues. CDR3 in amino acids: CASSEATGGVGQPQHF. CDR3 bases: TGTGCCAGCAGTGAAGCGACAGGGGGCGTGGGTCAGCCCCAGCATTTT.

The gene calls are TRBV4-1 and TRBJ2-2; TRBD2 matches 9 bases. Trimming took 6 bases from V and 0 from J; bases not matched to a gene: 2. In germline, CDR1 is MGHRA, CDR2 YSYEKL. This CDR3 contains 15 residues. The CDR3 reads CASRASGANTGELFF. The CDR3 DNA reads TGCGCCAGCAGGGCTAGCGGGGCGAACACCGGGGAGCTGTTTTTT.

The chain combines TRBV6-2 or TRBV6-3 with TRBJ2-2, with 11 bases that match TRBD2. Germline lookup yields CDR1 MNHEY and CDR2 SVGEGT. Trimming at V came to 2 bases and at J to 2 bases, leaving 10 bases not matched to a gene. The CDR3 length is 19 residues. CDR3 region: CASSYHRASGGRNTGELFF. Here the CDR3 DNA reads TGTGCCAGCAGTTACCACCGCGCTAGCGGGGGGAGAAACACCGGGGAGCTGTTTTTT.

This clone was seen a single time. The chain couples TRBV15 to TRBJ1-2, with D possibly being TRBD1 (6 bases). Germline CDR1 LNHNV, CDR2 YYDKDF (reference sequence). The CDR3 covers 16 residues. The germline V and J ends were trimmed by 0 bases and 4 bases, with 15 bases remaining between them. Written as DNA, the CDR3 is TGTGCCACCAGCAGAGATTGGGGGCAGGGAAGCTATGGCTACACCTTC. Amino acid sequence: CATSRDWGQGSYGYTF.

The chain recombines TRBV7-9 with TRBJ2-3; D uncertain. The V end lost 0 bases, the J end lost 1 base, and 8 bases lay between the germline ends. The CDR3 spans 15 residues. Germline values: CDR1 SEHNR, CDR2 FQNEAQ (reference sequence). As DNA, the CDR3 is TGTGCCAGCAGCTTAGCTCCGGCGGGCACAGATACGCAGTATTTT. This encodes CASSLAPAGTDTQYF.

This clone has a single count. The chain combines TRBV2 with TRBJ1-5; D might be TRBD1 (6 bases). Trimming pared 6 bases from V and 3 bases from J, leaving 18 bases between. The germline V gene encodes CDR1 SNHLY and CDR2 FYNNEI. CDR3 length: 16 residues. CDR3 nucleotide sequence: TGTGCCAGCAGCCTAATAGGGGGGCTGGTCAATCAGCCCCAGCATTTT. Amino acids: CASSLIGGLVNQPQHF.

The genes are TRBV9 and TRBJ1-2; 9 positions agree with TRBD1. The CDR3 has 15 amino acids. The V and J ends lost 4 bases and 4 bases, in that order; junction bases with no gene match: 8. CDR1 and CDR2 from the germline V gene are SGDLS and YYNGEE. For the CDR3, the DNA is TGTGCCAGCAGCCGCGATCCGGGACAGGGCTATGGCTACACCTTC. The encoded protein is CASSRDPGQGYGYTF. Combining the CDR3 with reference TRBV9 and TRBJ1-2 gives the whole variable domain DSGVTQTPKHLITATGQRVTLRCSPRSGDLSVYWYQQSLDQGLQFLIQYYNGEERAKGNILERFSAQQFPDLHSELNLSSLELGDSALYFCASSRDPGQGYGYTFGSGTRLTVV.

The J gene is TRBJ2-5, the V gene TRBV19; tentative D call: TRBD1 (6 bases). Per germline, CDR1 LNHDA and CDR2 SQIVND (reference sequence). CDR3 length: 13 residues. The germline V and J ends were trimmed by 2 bases and 5 bases, with 9 bases remaining between them. CDR3 amino acids: CASSIRGSETQYF. CDR3 in DNA: TGTGCCAGTAGTATAAGGGGGAGTGAGACCCAGTACTTC.

The chain couples TRBV23-1 to TRBJ1-5; the D gene is possibly TRBD1 (6 bases). TRBV23-1 is an ORF for which the function is uncertain. This CDR3 has 14 residues. The germline V and J ends were trimmed by 4 bases and 5 bases, with 12 bases remaining between them. The CDR3 nucleotides read TGCGCCAGCAGTCTAGCGACAGGCTATCAGCCCCAGCATTTT. This codes for CASSLATGYQPQHF.

In DNA, the CDR3 is TGTGCCAGCTCCGTACAGGGAACTAATGAAAAACTGTTTTTT. It is translated as CASSVQGTNEKLFF. The chain uses TRBV18 and TRBJ1-4; D possibly corresponds to TRBD1 (6 bases). CDR1 and CDR2 (germline): KGHSH, LQKENI. Between the trimmed V and J ends, which lost 6 bases and 1 base, there was a span of 9 bases. The CDR3 is made up of 14 amino acids.